These 10 T cell receptor beta chains were all obtained from the same sample, sequenced in a study of cytomegalovirus exposure and HLA in healthy donors. PCR used 60 Vbeta primers and 13 Jbeta primers. Only in-frame clones appear in the TCRdb table, and some are missing; sequencing was by immunoSEQ multiplex PCR. The profile shows some 140,000 clones, 65% to 80% of them singletons. Sequencing was carried out using PBMCs. These receptors all come from a human donor in good health.

This clone has just a few counts. The chain combines TRBV4-1 with TRBJ2-1, with 7 positions matching TRBD2. This CDR3 has 16 amino acids. Germline CDR1 and CDR2: MGHRA and YSYEKL. After removal of 0 bases from V and 9 bases from J, the junction contained 11 bases not matched to a gene. CDR3 loop: CASSQDPIGGSPEQFF. The CDR3 DNA reads as TGCGCCAGCAGCCAAGATCCTATCGGCGGGAGTCCTGAGCAGTTCTTC.

This clone was recorded once. The chain employs TRBV6-1 and TRBJ1-2; no clear D. CDR1 is MNHNS, CDR2 SASEGT, per germline. The CDR3 runs to 13 residues. Trimming cost V 0 bases and J 4 bases, with 6 bases left between them. As DNA, the CDR3 is TGTGCCAGCAGTGAAGCTTTCGGCTATGGCTACACCTTC. Translation: CASSEAFGYGYTF.

V is TRBV5-4 and J is TRBJ2-7; 8 nucleotides line up with TRBD1. From germline, CDR1 is SGHNT and CDR2 YYREEE (reference sequence). The V gene end was trimmed by 3 bases and the J gene end by 5 bases; junction bases not matched to a gene: 7. This CDR3 contains 14 residues. As DNA, the CDR3 is TGTGCCAGCAGCTCCCTGACAGGGGACCACGAGCAGTACTTC. Translating gives CASSSLTGDHEQYF.

The genes are TRBV13 and TRBJ1-1, with TRBD1 identical over 7 bases. Germline CDR1 is PRHDT and CDR2 is FYEKMQ (reference sequence). With V trimmed by 6 bases and J by 8 bases, 6 bases remained unmatched. This CDR3 spans 12 amino acids. The CDR3 DNA is TGTGCCAGCAGACAGGGGTCCGGGGAAGCTTTCTTT. This gives the protein CASRQGSGEAFF.

V is TRBV7-2 and J is TRBJ1-4; the D is unclear. Trimming took off 3 bases at V and 0 bases at J, with 5 bases between the two ends. CDR1 SGHTA and CDR2 FQGNSA come from the germline V gene. The CDR3 sequence is 14 residues long. The DNA of the CDR3 is TGTGCCAGCAGCTTTCAGACAACTAATGAAAAACTGTTTTTT. Protein: CASSFQTTNEKLFF.

V gene TRBV27 combines with J gene TRBJ1-1; 10 bases line up with TRBD1. Germline CDR1 reads MNHEY; CDR2 reads SMNVEV (reference sequence). CDR3 size: 12 residues. V gave up 9 bases and J gave up 7 bases; unmatched junction bases: 5. CDR3 DNA sequence: TGTGCCAGTTCGACAGGGGGCGGTGAAGCTTTCTTT. It yields the protein CASSTGGGEAFF.

The rearrangement links TRBV19 to TRBJ1-4; 7 nucleotides match TRBD1. This CDR3 region has 15 residues. V dropped 5 bases and J dropped 8; count of bases not matched to a gene: 11. CDR1 LNHDA and CDR2 SQIVND come from the germline V gene (reference sequence). In DNA form, the CDR3 reads TGTGCCAGTAGTCGCGTTGACAGGGTTACGGAAAAACTGTTTTTT. This encodes CASSRVDRVTEKLFF. Full variable domain (missing parts from reference TRBV19 and TRBJ1-4): DGGITQSPKYLFRKEGQNVTLSCEQNLNHDAMYWYRQDPGQGLRLIYYSQIVNDFQKGDIAEGYSVSREKKESFPLTVTSAQKNPTAFYLCASSRVDRVTEKLFFGSGTQLSVL.

The rearrangement joins TRBV28 to TRBJ1-5; possibly TRBD1 for D (5 bases). Trimming shortened V by 7 bases and J by 7 bases, and 17 bases separated the two germline ends. Germline CDR1 MDHEN, CDR2 SYDVKM. The CDR3 is 14 residues long. This CDR3 is CASTPGRGGQPQHF. The CDR3 DNA is TGTGCCAGCACCCCGGGGAGGGGTGGGCAGCCCCAGCATTTT. Drawing the rest from reference TRBV28 and TRBJ1-5, the complete variable domain is DVKVTQSSRYLVKRTGEKVFLECVQDMDHENMFWYRQDPGLGLRLIYFSYDVKMKEKGDIPEGYSVSREKKERFSLILESASTNQTSMYLCASTPGRGGQPQHFGDGTRLSIL.

This clone came up a few times. The rearrangement links TRBV7-9 to TRBJ2-7; possible D gene TRBD1, 6 bases. V lost 3 bases and J 6 bases, leaving 15 bases between the germline ends. Germline loops: CDR1 SEHNR, CDR2 FQNEAQ (reference sequence). CDR3 length: 14 residues. CDR3 DNA sequence: TGTGCCAGCAGCTTTGCCGGCACAGGGACCGAGCAGTACTTC. Its translation is CASSFAGTGTEQYF.

The chain is built from TRBV5-4 and TRBJ2-3; 9 positions match TRBD2. From germline, CDR1 is SGHNT and CDR2 YYREEE (reference sequence). The CDR3 has 14 residues. V lost 9 bases to trimming and J lost 2 bases; unmatched junction nucleotides: 7. CDR3 amino acids: CATTSGLPTDTQYF. CDR3 sequence (DNA): TGTGCCACTACTAGCGGGCTGCCCACAGATACGCAGTATTTT.